The 15 T cell receptor beta chains presented below share a single source sample, sequenced in a study of cytomegalovirus exposure and HLA in healthy donors. The study ran its PCR with 60 Vbeta and 13 Jbeta primers. The data were produced by immunoSEQ multiplex PCR, yet TCRdb's version contains in-frame clones alone and is incomplete. The data contain more than 95,000 clones, about 79% of them singletons. The specimen sequenced was PBMCs. Receptors were obtained from a man under 40 in good health and CMV-seropositive.

The gene calls are TRBV5-6 and TRBJ1-1; 9 nucleotides align to TRBD1. V lost 4 bases, J lost 6 bases, and 4 bases stayed unmatched. CDR3 length: 13 amino acids. Per germline, CDR1 SGHDT and CDR2 YYEEEE. CDR3 DNA: TGTGCCAGCAGCCAGGACAGGGGCGCTGAAGCTTTCTTT. The encoded protein is CASSQDRGAEAFF.

This clone was observed a single time. This sequence joins TRBV19 and TRBJ2-3; TRBD1 might be the D (5 bases). The CDR3 is made up of 15 amino acids. Germline loops: CDR1 LNHDA, CDR2 SQIVND (reference sequence). The germline V and J ends were trimmed by 5 bases and 2 bases, with 14 bases remaining between them. The CDR3 sequence is CASSPIGDYTDTQYF. CDR3 DNA: TGTGCCAGTAGTCCGATAGGGGATTACACAGATACGCAGTATTTT. Based on the CDR3 plus reference TRBV19 and TRBJ2-3, the full variable domain is DGGITQSPKYLFRKEGQNVTLSCEQNLNHDAMYWYRQDPGQGLRLIYYSQIVNDFQKGDIAEGYSVSREKKESFPLTVTSAQKNPTAFYLCASSPIGDYTDTQYFGPGTRLTVL.

The chain recombines TRBV27 with TRBJ2-5, with 8 bases matching TRBD2. Germline-derived CDR1 and CDR2 are MNHEY and SMNVEV (reference sequence). The CDR3 contains 15 residues. Trimming at V came to 2 bases and at J to 5 bases, leaving 7 bases not matched to a gene. CDR3 sequence reads: CASSLLRRGGETQYF. CDR3 bases: TGTGCCAGCAGTTTACTACGGCGCGGGGGGGAGACCCAGTACTTC.

The chain couples TRBV11-3 to TRBJ2-6; 10 nucleotides agree with TRBD1. The CDR3 runs to 15 residues. CDR1 and CDR2 from the germline V gene are SGHNT and YENEEA. V lost 6 bases to trimming and J lost 2 bases; unmatched junction nucleotides: 1. The CDR3 loop reads CASSGTGAGANVLTF. The CDR3 region has the DNA TGTGCCAGCAGTGGGACAGGGGCTGGGGCCAACGTCCTGACTTTC.

V and J are TRBV4-3 and TRBJ1-2; 7 bases map to TRBD1. The CDR3 runs 15 residues. CDR1 is LGHNA and CDR2 is YSLEER in the germline V gene. V shed 2 bases and J 5 bases; nucleotides not matched to a gene: 8. CDR3 sequence (DNA): TGCGCCAGCAGCCAATTCTCGGACAGGCCTTATGGCTACACCTTC. Residues: CASSQFSDRPYGYTF.

The CDR3 region is CASSPGANTEAFF. The CDR3 coding sequence is TGTGCCAGCAGCCCCGGAGCAAACACTGAAGCTTTCTTT. The chain recombines TRBV7-8 with TRBJ1-1, with unresolved D. The CDR3 has 13 amino acids. Germline lookup yields CDR1 SGHVS and CDR2 FQNEAQ. V shed 5 bases and J shed 2 bases, with 9 bases lying between them.

The CDR3 spells CASSEVGTGELFF. In nucleotides, the CDR3 is TGTGCCAGCAGTGAGGTCGGCACCGGGGAGCTGTTTTTT. The V and J genes are TRBV6-4 and TRBJ2-2; D gene unclear. The germline V gene has CDR1 MRHNA and CDR2 SNTAGT. V lost 3 bases and J lost 4, with 6 bases in between. This CDR3 region has 13 residues.

This clone was observed a handful of times. The chain carries TRBV15 and TRBJ2-7; 10 nucleotides agree with TRBD1. The CDR3 spans 16 residues. Germline values: CDR1 LNHNV, CDR2 YYDKDF (reference sequence). The V segment lost 5 bases and the J segment 0 bases; nucleotides outside the gene matches: 7. CDR3 in DNA: TGTGCCACCAGCTCGGGACAGGGGTTAAGCTCCTACGAGCAGTACTTC. Its protein is CATSSGQGLSSYEQYF.

This chain connects TRBV5-1 to TRBJ1-5; D remains ambiguous. The germline gives CDR1 SGHRS, CDR2 YFSETQ. The ends were cut back, 2 bases at V and 11 bases at J, with 5 bases in the middle. This CDR3 contains 10 residues. The CDR3 DNA follows: TGCGCCAGCAGCTTATCGGCCCAGCATTTT. It translates to CASSLSAQHF. Full variable domain (outside the CDR3, taken from reference TRBV5-1 and TRBJ1-5): KAGVTQTPRYLIKTRGQQVTLSCSPISGHRSVSWYQQTPGQGLQFLFEYFSETQRNKGNFPGRFSGRQFSNSRSEMNVSTLELGDSALYLCASSLSAQHFGDGTRLSIL.

Remarks on this clone: Additional DNA sequences in this sample encode the identical CDR3. The chain couples TRBV6-1 to TRBJ1-5; possibly TRBD1 for D (5 bases). Trimming took 3 bases from V and 0 from J, leaving 6 bases between them. CDR3 length equals 14 residues. Germline V gene sequence: CDR1 MNHNS, CDR2 SASEGT. The CDR3 nucleotides are TGTGCCAGCAGTGAGCAGGGTAGCAATCAGCCCCAGCATTTT. It codes for CASSEQGSNQPQHF.

The chain carries TRBV9 and TRBJ2-7; D uncertain. The CDR3 covers 14 residues. CDR1 is SGDLS, CDR2 YYNGEE, per germline. Trimming took off 0 bases at V and 2 bases at J, with 9 bases between the two ends. CDR3 sequence (DNA): TGTGCCAGCAGCGTAGCTCCCTTAGCCTACGAGCAGTACTTC. Protein sequence: CASSVAPLAYEQYF.

V gene TRBV28 combines with J gene TRBJ2-1, with 11 bases fitting TRBD2. The junction had 10 bases not matched to a gene; V was cut back by 4 bases and J by 8 bases. The CDR3 is 16 residues long. Germline V gives CDR1 MDHEN, CDR2 SYDVKM. The DNA for the CDR3 is TGTGCCAGCAGTTCTCCACTAGCGGGAGCCGTGGATGAGCAGTTCTTC. Residues: CASSSPLAGAVDEQFF.

This clone was observed a single time. V usage is TRBV30 and J usage is TRBJ1-4; unclear D gene. This CDR3 contains 11 residues. CDR1 and CDR2 from the germline V gene are GTSNPN and SVGIG (reference sequence). V gave up 5 bases and J gave up 5 bases, with 6 bases separating them. CDR3 DNA: TGTGCCTGGGGCCTGAATGAAAAACTGTTTTTT. Protein: CAWGLNEKLFF.

The chain employs TRBV6-1 and TRBJ1-4; perhaps TRBD1 as D (6 bases). Trimming shortened V by 7 bases and J by 0 bases, and 9 bases separated the two germline ends. Germline V gene sequence: CDR1 MNHNS, CDR2 SASEGT. The CDR3 totals 14 residues. CDR3 protein: CASKRTATNEKLFF. The CDR3 coding sequence is TGTGCCAGCAAAAGGACAGCAACTAATGAAAAACTGTTTTTT.

This rearrangement joins TRBV10-3 to TRBJ1-1, with 10 bases that match TRBD1. This CDR3 comprises 14 residues. The germline V gene has CDR1 ENHRY and CDR2 SYGVKD. Trimming cost V 10 bases and J 4 bases; bases outside gene matches: 9. CDR3: CATRQGALSTEAFF. The CDR3 DNA reads as TGTGCCACCAGACAGGGGGCGCTGAGCACTGAAGCTTTCTTT.